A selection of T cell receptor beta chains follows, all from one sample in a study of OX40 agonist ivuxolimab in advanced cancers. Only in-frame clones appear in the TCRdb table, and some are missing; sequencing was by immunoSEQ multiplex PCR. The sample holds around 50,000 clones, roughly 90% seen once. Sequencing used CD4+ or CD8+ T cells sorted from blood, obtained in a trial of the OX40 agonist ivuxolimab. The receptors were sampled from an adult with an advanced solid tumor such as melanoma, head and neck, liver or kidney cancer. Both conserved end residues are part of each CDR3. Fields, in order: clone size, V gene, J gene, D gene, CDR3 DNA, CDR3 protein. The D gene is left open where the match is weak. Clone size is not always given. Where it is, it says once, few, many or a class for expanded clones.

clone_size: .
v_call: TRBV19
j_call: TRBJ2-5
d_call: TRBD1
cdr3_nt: TGTGCCAGTAGCCCGGGACAGGGGTATTCTATGCAGTACTTC
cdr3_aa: CASSPGQGYSMQYF

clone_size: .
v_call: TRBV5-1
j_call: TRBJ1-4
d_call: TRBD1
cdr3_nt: TGCGCCAGCAGCCTAACCGGGACAGGGCGGGAAAAACTGTTTTTT
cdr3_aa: CASSLTGTGREKLFF

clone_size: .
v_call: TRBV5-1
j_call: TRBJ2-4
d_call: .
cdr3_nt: TGCGCCAGCAGCTTCGGAGGGCAAAACATTCAGTACTTC
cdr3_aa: CASSFGGQNIQYF

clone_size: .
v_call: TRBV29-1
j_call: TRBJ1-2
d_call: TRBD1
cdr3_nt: TGCAGCGGAGGACAGGGGGGATATGGCTACACCTTC
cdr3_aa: CSGGQGGYGYTF

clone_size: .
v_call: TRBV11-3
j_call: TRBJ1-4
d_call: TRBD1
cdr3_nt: TGTGCCAGCAGCTCAAGCCCTCCGGGACAGGGGAATGAAAAACTGTTTTTT
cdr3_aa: CASSSSPPGQGNEKLFF

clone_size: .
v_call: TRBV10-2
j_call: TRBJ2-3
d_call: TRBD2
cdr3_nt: TGCGCCAGCAGTGAAGGGCGGGGGTCAGATACGCAGTATTTT
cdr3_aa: CASSEGRGSDTQYF

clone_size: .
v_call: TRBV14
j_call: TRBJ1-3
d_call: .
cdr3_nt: TGTGCCAGCAGCAATACCCTGCGAGGAAACACCATATATTTT
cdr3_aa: CASSNTLRGNTIYF

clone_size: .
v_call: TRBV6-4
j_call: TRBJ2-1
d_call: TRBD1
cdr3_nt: TGTGCCAGCAGCGGACAGGGGGGATACAATGAGCAGTTCTTC
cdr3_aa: CASSGQGGYNEQFF

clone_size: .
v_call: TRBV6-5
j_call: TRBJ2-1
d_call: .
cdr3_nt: TGTGCCAGCAGTTACCGCATGAGGGCGGGTGAGCAGTTCTTC
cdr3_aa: CASSYRMRAGEQFF

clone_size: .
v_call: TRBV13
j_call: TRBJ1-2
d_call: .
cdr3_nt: TGTGCCAGCAGCAGGGGCAGGCCGGGCTATGGCTACACCTTC
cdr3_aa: CASSRGRPGYGYTF

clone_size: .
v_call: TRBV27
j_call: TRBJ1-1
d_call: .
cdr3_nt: TGTGCCAGCAGTTTCACGTCAATTTGGGACGGAGCTTTCTTT
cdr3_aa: CASSFTSIWDGAFF

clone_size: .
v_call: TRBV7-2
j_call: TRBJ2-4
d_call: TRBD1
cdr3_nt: TGTGCCAGCAGCCAATTATCGGGACAGGGCACCAAAAACATTCAGTACTTC
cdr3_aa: CASSQLSGQGTKNIQYF

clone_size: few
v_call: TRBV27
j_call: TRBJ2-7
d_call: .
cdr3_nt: TGTGCCAGCAGTTATGGCAGGGCGGACGAGCAGTACTTC
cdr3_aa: CASSYGRADEQYF

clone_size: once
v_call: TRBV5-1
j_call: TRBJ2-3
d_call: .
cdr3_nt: TGCGCCAGCAGCTTGGACGATACGCAGTATTTT
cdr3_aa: CASSLDDTQYF

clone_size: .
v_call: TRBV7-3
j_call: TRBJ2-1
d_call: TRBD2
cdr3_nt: TGTGCCAGCAGCTTAGCTCCTAGCGGGAGGGCCAATTTCAATGAGCAGTTCTTC
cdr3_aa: CASSLAPSGRANFNEQFF

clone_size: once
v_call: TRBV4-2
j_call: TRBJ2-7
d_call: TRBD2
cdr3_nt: TGTGCCAGCAGCCACGGACTAGCGGGAGTCCAGTCCTACGAGCAGTACTTC
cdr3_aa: CASSHGLAGVQSYEQYF

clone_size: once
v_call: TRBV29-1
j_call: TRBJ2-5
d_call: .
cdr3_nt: TGCAGCGTAGACCAGGACACCCGAGTCAGGGAGACCCAGTACTTC
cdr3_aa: CSVDQDTRVRETQYF

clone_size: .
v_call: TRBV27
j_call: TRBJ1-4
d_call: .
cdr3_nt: TGTGCCAGCAGTTTAGGGCAGGGGAGCTTGACTAATGAAAAACTGTTTTTT
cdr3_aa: CASSLGQGSLTNEKLFF

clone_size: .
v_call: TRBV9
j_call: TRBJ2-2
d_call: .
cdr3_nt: TGTGCCAGCAGCGTAGCTTTGACCACCGGGGAGCTGTTTTTT
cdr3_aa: CASSVALTTGELFF

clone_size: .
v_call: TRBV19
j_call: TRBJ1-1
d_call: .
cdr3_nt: TGTGCCAGTAGTATAGAGGGCACTGAAGCTTTCTTT
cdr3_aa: CASSIEGTEAFF

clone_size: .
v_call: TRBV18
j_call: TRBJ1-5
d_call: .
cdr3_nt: TGTGCCAGCTCACCTAACAATCAGCCCCAGCATTTT
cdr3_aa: CASSPNNQPQHF

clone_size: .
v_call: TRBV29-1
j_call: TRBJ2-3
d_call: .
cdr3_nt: TGCAGCGTTAGGGAAGATACGCAGTATTTT
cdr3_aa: CSVREDTQYF

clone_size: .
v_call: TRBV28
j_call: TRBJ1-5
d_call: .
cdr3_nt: TGTGCCAGCAGTTTAAGAAAACAGCCCCAGCATTTT
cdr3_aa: CASSLRKQPQHF

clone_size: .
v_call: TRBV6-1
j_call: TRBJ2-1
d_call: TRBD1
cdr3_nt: TGTGCCAGCAGTGAGGGCAGGGGGCTCGGGAATGAGCAGTTCTTC
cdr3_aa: CASSEGRGLGNEQFF

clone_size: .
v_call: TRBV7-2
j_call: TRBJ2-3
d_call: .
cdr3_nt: TGTGCCAGCAGCTGGTCTAGCACAGATACGCAGTATTTT
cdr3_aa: CASSWSSTDTQYF

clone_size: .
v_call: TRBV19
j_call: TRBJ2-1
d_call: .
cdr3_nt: TGTGCCAGTAGGACTTCCTATCCCCACAATGAGCAGTTCTTC
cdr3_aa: CASRTSYPHNEQFF

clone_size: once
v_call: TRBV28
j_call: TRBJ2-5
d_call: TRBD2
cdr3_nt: TGTGCCAGCAGTCCCGGGGGGAGAGAGACCCAGTACTTC
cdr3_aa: CASSPGGRETQYF

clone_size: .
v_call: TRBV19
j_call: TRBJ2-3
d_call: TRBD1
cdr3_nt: TGTGCCAGTAGTAGGGGGACAGCGATTAGCACAGATACGCAGTATTTT
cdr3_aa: CASSRGTAISTDTQYF

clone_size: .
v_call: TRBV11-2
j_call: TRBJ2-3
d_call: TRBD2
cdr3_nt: TGTGCCAGCAGCTTCTCCGGGACTAGCACCACAGATACGCAGTATTTT
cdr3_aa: CASSFSGTSTTDTQYF

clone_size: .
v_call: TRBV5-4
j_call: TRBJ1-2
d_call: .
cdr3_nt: TGTGCCAGCAGCCTGGCACAGATTAACTATGGCTACACCTTC
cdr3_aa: CASSLAQINYGYTF

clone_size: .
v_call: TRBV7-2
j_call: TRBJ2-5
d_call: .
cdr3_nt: TGTGCCAGCAGCTTAGTTGGGGGGCGGGTTAGGGAGACCCAGTACTTC
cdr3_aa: CASSLVGGRVRETQYF

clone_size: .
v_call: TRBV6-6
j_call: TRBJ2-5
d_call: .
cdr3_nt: TGTGCCAGCAGCCAACCGGGGGCTGAGACCCAGTACTTC
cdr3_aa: CASSQPGAETQYF

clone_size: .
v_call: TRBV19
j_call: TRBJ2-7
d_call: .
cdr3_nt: TGTGCCAGTAGTAGCGGATCCAGTAAGACCTTGGGTGAGCAGTACTTC
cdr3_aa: CASSSGSSKTLGEQYF

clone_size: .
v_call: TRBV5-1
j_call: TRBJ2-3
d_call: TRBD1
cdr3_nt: TGCGCCAGTTCCCGGGACAGGGTAACAGATACGCAGTATTTT
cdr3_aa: CASSRDRVTDTQYF

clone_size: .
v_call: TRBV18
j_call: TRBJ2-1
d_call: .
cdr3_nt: TGTGCCAGCTCACCCCTGCTGGCGAATGAGCAGTTCTTC
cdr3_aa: CASSPLLANEQFF

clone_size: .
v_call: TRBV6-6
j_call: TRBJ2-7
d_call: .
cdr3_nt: TGTGCCAGCAGTTACGACTCCTTGAGCTCCTACGAGCAGTACTTC
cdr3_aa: CASSYDSLSSYEQYF

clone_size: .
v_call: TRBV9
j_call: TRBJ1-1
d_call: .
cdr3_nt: TGTGCCAGCAGCGTCGCTCAATTGAACACTGAAGCTTTCTTT
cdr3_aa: CASSVAQLNTEAFF

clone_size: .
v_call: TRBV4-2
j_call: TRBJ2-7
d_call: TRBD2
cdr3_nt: TGTGCCAGCAGTCCCCGGGGGGGAGCCTACGAGCAGTACTTC
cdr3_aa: CASSPRGGAYEQYF